The 20 T cell receptor beta chains in this list originate from one sample, sequenced in a study of PD-1 and CTLA-4 blockade in melanoma. Generated by immunoSEQ multiplex PCR, the TCRdb table keeps only in-frame clones and is missing some. The sample has tens of thousands of clones; roughly 88% are singletons. This specimen was CD8+ T cells from peripheral blood, taken before anti-PD-1 treatment. These TCRs come from a human donor with melanoma.

The chain combines TRBV27 with TRBJ2-1; D may correspond to TRBD1 or TRBD2 (6 bases each). This CDR3 is 15 amino acids long. From germline, CDR1 is MNHEY and CDR2 SMNVEV (reference sequence). Between the trimmed V and J ends, which lost 7 bases and 3 bases, there was a span of 16 bases. In DNA, the CDR3 is TGTGCCAGCACCCCGGGGGCCCACAACTACAATGAGCAGTTCTTC. Translation gives CASTPGAHNYNEQFF.

V gene TRBV28 combines with J gene TRBJ2-4; TRBD1 or TRBD2 may be the D gene (5 bases each). The CDR3 runs to 16 residues. CDR1 and CDR2 from the germline V gene are MDHEN and SYDVKM. Trimming stripped 3 bases from V and 5 bases from J, with 17 bases between. CDR3 sequence reads: CASSFIWVRGENIQYF. CDR3 coding DNA: TGTGCCAGCAGTTTTATCTGGGTTCGAGGGGAAAACATTCAGTACTTC.

The V gene is TRBV6-5, the J gene TRBJ1-1; a weak D match, TRBD1 (5 bases). V lost 4 bases, J lost 5 bases, and 17 bases lay in between. The CDR3 has 15 amino acids. Per the germline V gene, CDR1 is MNHEY and CDR2 is SVGAGI. DNA for the CDR3: TGTGCCAGCAGTTGGGCGGCAGGGAGTGAAACTGAAGCTTTCTTT. The encoded protein is CASSWAAGSETEAFF.

The CDR3 is CASSLSGGVLNEQFF. As DNA, the CDR3 is TGTGCCAGTAGTCTCAGCGGGGGCGTCTTGAATGAGCAGTTCTTC. The chain combines TRBV19 with TRBJ2-1; 8 bases fit TRBD2. Germline lookup yields CDR1 LNHDA and CDR2 SQIVND (reference sequence). The V segment lost 5 bases and the J segment 7 bases; nucleotides outside the gene matches: 10. This CDR3 has 15 amino acids.

For the CDR3, the DNA is TGTGCCAGCAGACAGGCCTCCAACACTGAAGCTTTCTTT. This translates into CASRQASNTEAFF. The V call is TRBV2, the J call TRBJ1-1; possibly TRBD1 for D (5 bases). This CDR3 has 13 residues. Germline-derived CDR1 and CDR2 are SNHLY and FYNNEI. V was clipped by 6 bases and J by 2 bases, with 10 bases between them.

The gene calls are TRBV2 and TRBJ2-2; D is possibly TRBD1 (7 bases). Germline CDR1 and CDR2: SNHLY and FYNNEI. V shed 3 bases and J shed 7 bases, with 15 bases lying between them. This CDR3 spans 15 amino acids. Written as DNA, the CDR3 is TGTGCCAGCAGTGAGAACAGGGGAGGAGTCGGGGAGCTGTTTTTT. Its translation: CASSENRGGVGELFF.

The gene calls are TRBV29-1 and TRBJ1-2; 8 bases are shared with TRBD1. Germline V gives CDR1 SQVTM, CDR2 ANQGSEA. This CDR3 comprises 12 residues. J gave up 6 bases and V 7 bases, and 7 bases lay outside the gene matches. In DNA form, the CDR3 reads TGCAGCGGCCAGGGGGCCCGAGATGGCTACACCTTC. It encodes CSGQGARDGYTF.

This rearrangement joins TRBV12-3 or TRBV12-4 to TRBJ2-1; a possible D gene is TRBD2 (5 bases). V was trimmed by 2 bases and J by 9 bases, leaving 11 bases between them. CDR3 size: 13 residues. The CDR3 loop reads CASSLSFGSEQFF. CDR3 nucleotide sequence: TGTGCCAGCAGTTTATCTTTTGGGAGTGAGCAGTTCTTC.

The chain employs TRBV5-6 and TRBJ2-7; D gene unclear. Germline V gene sequence: CDR1 SGHDT, CDR2 YYEEEE. The CDR3 runs 14 residues. Trimming removed 0 bases from V and 1 base from J, with 8 bases in between. CDR3 sequence (DNA): TGTGCCAGCAGCTTGGGAGGTGGATCCTACGAGCAGTACTTC. Its protein is CASSLGGGSYEQYF. The variable domain in full, with the rest retrieved from reference TRBV5-6 and TRBJ2-7, is DAGVTQSPTHLIKTRGQQVTLRCSPKSGHDTVSWYQQALGQGPQFIFQYYEEEERQRGNFPDRFSGHQFPNYSSELNVNALLLGDSALYLCASSLGGGSYEQYFGPGTRLTVT.

This chain uses TRBV18 with TRBJ1-2; weak D call: TRBD1 (5 bases). CDR1 KGHSH and CDR2 LQKENI come from the germline V gene. Trimming pared 4 bases from V and 5 bases from J, leaving 14 bases between. The CDR3 is 14 amino acids. CDR3 in DNA: TGTGCCAGCTCACTACAGGACTCGCCTTATGGCTACACCTTC. Translated: CASSLQDSPYGYTF. The full variable domain, rest sourced from reference TRBV18 and TRBJ1-2, is NAGVMQNPRHLVRRRGQEARLRCSPMKGHSHVYWYRQLPEEGLKFMVYLQKENIIDESGMPKERFSAEFPKEGPSILRIQQVVRGDSAAYFCASSLQDSPYGYTFGSGTRLTVV.

This chain connects TRBV28 to TRBJ2-1, with D uncertain. V was pared by 6 bases and J by 1 base, with 22 bases between. Germline V gives CDR1 MDHEN, CDR2 SYDVKM. The CDR3 is 18 residues long. CDR3 sequence: CASSSFRKDIFSYNEQFF. The CDR3 DNA follows: TGTGCCAGCAGCTCCTTCCGTAAAGACATTTTTTCCTACAATGAGCAGTTCTTC. Filled out from reference TRBV28 and TRBJ2-1, the complete variable domain reads DVKVTQSSRYLVKRTGEKVFLECVQDMDHENMFWYRQDPGLGLRLIYFSYDVKMKEKGDIPEGYSVSREKKERFSLILESASTNQTSMYLCASSSFRKDIFSYNEQFFGPGTRLTVL.

The CDR3 region is CASSVDESYEQYF. The CDR3 DNA reads TGTGCCAGCAGCGTAGACGAAAGTTACGAGCAGTACTTC. The V gene is TRBV9, the J gene TRBJ2-7; D uncertain. CDR1 and CDR2 from the germline V gene are SGDLS and YYNGEE. V was cut by 0 bases and J by 4 bases, with 8 bases left in between. This CDR3 is built from 13 residues.

The rearrangement uses TRBV27 and TRBJ1-6; D call uncertain. CDR1 and CDR2 from the germline V gene are MNHEY and SMNVEV (reference sequence). CDR3 length equals 13 residues. V was cut by 6 bases and J by 3 bases, with 6 bases left in between. CDR3 DNA: TGTGCCAGCAGGGCCGACTATAATTCACCCCTCCACTTT. Translation gives CASRADYNSPLHF.

This chain connects TRBV6-5 to TRBJ1-1, with D unresolved. The germline V and J ends were trimmed by 0 bases and 1 base, with 9 bases remaining between them. Per the germline V gene, CDR1 is MNHEY and CDR2 is SVGAGI. This CDR3 comprises 15 residues. The CDR3 reads CASSYSPDGNTEAFF. DNA of the CDR3: TGTGCCAGCAGTTACTCCCCGGACGGGAACACTGAAGCTTTCTTT.

This clone was seen more than once but under ten times. This chain joins TRBV4-1 and TRBJ2-7; D remains ambiguous. The CDR3 is 12 amino acids. V was cut by 5 bases and J by 3 bases, with 8 bases left in between. CDR1 is MGHRA and CDR2 is YSYEKL in the germline V gene. CDR3 loop: CASSREGYEQYF. CDR3 in DNA: TGCGCCAGCAGCAGGGAAGGCTACGAGCAGTACTTC.

The V call is TRBV6-1, the J call TRBJ1-5; D remains unclear. Trimming removed 2 bases at V and 6 bases at J, with 8 bases between. Germline CDR1 is MNHNS and CDR2 is SASEGT. The CDR3 runs 13 residues. Here the CDR3 DNA reads TGTGCCAGCAGTGAAAATACGGTTCAGCCCCAGCATTTT. This translates into CASSENTVQPQHF.

V is TRBV11-2 and J is TRBJ2-3, with TRBD2 identical over 10 bases. Looked up from germline, CDR1 is SGHAT and CDR2 is FQNNGV. The V segment lost 4 bases and the J segment 2 bases; nucleotides outside the gene matches: 9. CDR3 length: 17 residues. In DNA form, the CDR3 reads TGTGCCAGCAGCTCGATATCTAGCGGGGGCATCACAGATACGCAGTATTTT. It yields the protein CASSSISSGGITDTQYF.

The chain recombines TRBV19 with TRBJ1-2; 7 bases line up with TRBD1. V gave up 10 bases and J gave up 6 bases; unmatched junction bases: 11. The CDR3 runs to 13 residues. Germline assignment: CDR1 LNHDA and CDR2 SQIVND (reference sequence). The CDR3 DNA follows: TGTGCCACCTTGACAGGGAACACGGATGGCTACACCTTC. This encodes CATLTGNTDGYTF.

V gene TRBV9 combines with J gene TRBJ1-1; 7 bases map to TRBD1. The J segment lost 0 bases and the V segment lost 3 bases, leaving 2 bases of the junction unmatched. CDR3 length equals 14 residues. Germline CDR1 is SGDLS and CDR2 is YYNGEE. CDR3 nucleotide sequence: TGTGCCAGCAGCGCGACAGGGTTGAACACTGAAGCTTTCTTT. Translating it yields CASSATGLNTEAFF. Combining the CDR3 with reference TRBV9 and TRBJ1-1 gives the whole variable domain DSGVTQTPKHLITATGQRVTLRCSPRSGDLSVYWYQQSLDQGLQFLIQYYNGEERAKGNILERFSAQQFPDLHSELNLSSLELGDSALYFCASSATGLNTEAFFGQGTRLTVV.

The chain is built from TRBV19 and TRBJ2-7, with D perhaps matching TRBD1 (6 bases). Germline CDR1 is LNHDA and CDR2 is SQIVND (reference sequence). The CDR3 extends over 15 amino acids. Deletions cut 0 bases from V and 3 bases from J, with 12 bases between. In DNA form, the CDR3 reads TGTGCCAGTAGTATAGACAGGGGACGCCTCTACGAGCAGTACTTC. Amino acids: CASSIDRGRLYEQYF.